These T cell receptor beta chains were read from a single sample in a study of T-cell memory formation after mild COVID-19. TCRdb reanalysed the 5' RACE reads using MiXCR and keeps one entry per CDR3 protein. The sample records just over 300,000 distinct CDR3 sequences, 15% to 20% being singletons. The material sequenced was PBMCs or a T cell subset sorted from them (not recorded which). These receptor sequences come from a man aged 18 to 30 who had mild COVID-19 (a few samples of this study predate the infection). Cell type and time point are not known. The CDR3 runs from the conserved cysteine through the conserved F or W. Each record gives: V gene, D gene, clone size, J gene, CDR3 protein, CDR3 DNA. D genes are given only for firm matches. The size of a clone is reported for some rows only, either as once, few or many, or as a class for expanded clones.

TRBV5-1	.	many	TRBJ1-1	CASRIAGTGTEAFF	TGCGCCAGCAGGATAGCCGGGACGGGCACTGAAGCTTTCTTT
TRBV18	.	.	TRBJ1-1	CASSPGGASPEAFF	TGTGCCAGCTCACCGGGAGGGGCTTCTCCTGAAGCTTTCTTT
TRBV4-1	.	.	TRBJ1-2	CASSQPWAGDEYGYTF	TGCGCCAGCAGCCAGCCCTGGGCAGGGGACGAATATGGCTACACCTTC
TRBV9	.	many	TRBJ2-2	CASSAYTGELFF	TGTGCCAGCAGCGCATACACCGGGGAGCTGTTTTTT
TRBV7-6	.	.	TRBJ1-2	CASSLDGLPSGYTF	TGTGCCAGCAGCTTAGATGGCCTCCCCTCTGGCTACACCTTC
TRBV7-8	.	.	TRBJ1-6	CASSLAPEGLHF	TGTGCCAGCAGCCTGGCCCCGGAGGGCCTCCACTTT
TRBV6-2/TRBV6-3	TRBD1	many	TRBJ1-5	CASSEAGTGNYQPQHF	TGTGCCAGCAGCGAGGCCGGGACAGGGAATTATCAGCCCCAGCATTTT
TRBV11-1	.	few	TRBJ2-3	CASSIGLSTDTQYF	TGTGCCAGCAGCATAGGACTGAGCACAGATACGCAGTATTTT
TRBV7-9	TRBD1	few	TRBJ1-1	CASSRQGSYGTEAFF	TGTGCCAGCAGCCGACAGGGGTCGTACGGCACTGAAGCTTTCTTT
TRBV20-1	.	.	TRBJ1-2	CSARLSTHGYTF	TGCAGTGCTAGACTATCCACCCATGGCTACACCTTC
TRBV19	.	few	TRBJ2-2	CASSIQVYTGELFF	TGTGCCAGTAGTATACAGGTGTACACCGGGGAGCTGTTTTTT
TRBV5-1	.	few	TRBJ2-2	CASIKDPGRGGNTGELFF	TGCGCCAGCATCAAAGACCCTGGGCGTGGGGGAAACACCGGGGAGCTGTTTTTT
TRBV11-2	.	.	TRBJ2-3	CASSLDLLAELTDTQYF	TGTGCCAGCAGCTTAGATCTTTTAGCGGAACTCACAGATACGCAGTATTTT
TRBV7-7	TRBD2	.	TRBJ2-1	CASSPRGGQSNEQFF	TGTGCTAGCAGCCCGCGGGGGGGCCAGAGCAATGAGCAGTTCTTC
TRBV12-3/TRBV12-4	TRBD1	few	TRBJ2-7	CASSPRTGGAEQYF	TGTGCCAGCAGTCCCCGGACAGGGGGAGCCGAGCAGTACTTC
TRBV3-1	TRBD1	few	TRBJ1-3	CASGTDSGNTIYF	TGTGCCAGCGGGACAGACTCTGGAAACACCATATATTTT
TRBV7-2	.	few	TRBJ2-1	CASSLAREQFF	TGTGCCAGCAGCTTAGCACGAGAGCAGTTCTTC
TRBV6-2/TRBV6-3	.	.	TRBJ2-1	CASSSWDLYNEQFF	TGTGCCAGCAGTTCCTGGGACCTCTACAATGAGCAGTTCTTC
TRBV12-3/TRBV12-4	TRBD1	few	TRBJ1-1	CASSLADRENTEAFF	TGTGCCAGCAGTTTAGCCGACAGGGAGAACACTGAAGCTTTCTTT
TRBV9	.	few	TRBJ1-5	CASSVGGGTNQPQHF	TGTGCCAGCAGCGTAGGGGGGGGGACCAATCAGCCCCAGCATTTT
TRBV29-1	.	.	TRBJ2-3	CSVMAINTDTQYF	TGCAGCGTTATGGCGATTAACACAGATACGCAGTATTTT
TRBV7-2	.	few	TRBJ2-1	CASSFRTNNEQFF	TGTGCCAGCAGCTTCCGGACGAACAATGAGCAGTTCTTC
TRBV3-1	.	few	TRBJ2-3	CASSQQQSTQYF	TGTGCCAGCAGCCAACAGCAAAGTACGCAGTATTTT
TRBV7-3	TRBD2	.	TRBJ2-5	CASSWGLAGAQETQYF	TGTGCCAGCAGCTGGGGACTAGCGGGGGCCCAAGAGACCCAGTACTTC
TRBV15	.	.	TRBJ2-2	CATSREQEYGELFF	TGTGCCACCAGCAGGGAACAGGAATACGGGGAGCTGTTTTTT
TRBV7-2	.	.	TRBJ2-7	CASSLGTEGYEQYF	TGTGCCAGCAGCTTGGGGACCGAAGGCTACGAGCAGTACTTC
TRBV5-5	.	.	TRBJ1-1	CASSLIGGVTEAFF	TGTGCCAGCAGCTTAATAGGGGGAGTCACTGAAGCTTTCTTT
TRBV6-5	TRBD1	few	TRBJ2-5	CASSYSNRGPRETQYF	TGTGCCAGCAGTTACTCGAACAGGGGTCCTAGAGAGACCCAGTACTTC
TRBV7-2	TRBD2	.	TRBJ2-5	CASSSGGGETQYF	TGTGCCAGCAGCTCCGGGGGGGGAGAGACCCAGTACTTC
TRBV6-4	.	.	TRBJ1-5	CASRNTLSNQPQHF	TGTGCCAGCAGAAATACCCTAAGCAATCAGCCCCAGCATTTT
TRBV7-2	TRBD2	few	TRBJ2-1	CASSRTRGGGNEQFF	TGTGCCAGCAGCCGGACTCGCGGGGGGGGTAATGAGCAGTTCTTC
TRBV6-1	TRBD1	.	TRBJ2-1	CASGVDRGDEQFF	TGTGCCAGCGGAGTGGACAGGGGCGATGAGCAGTTCTTC
TRBV12-3/TRBV12-4	.	few	TRBJ2-5	CASSLFDREDLGTQYF	TGTGCCAGCAGTTTGTTCGACAGGGAGGATTTGGGGACCCAGTACTTC
TRBV12-3/TRBV12-4	TRBD2	.	TRBJ2-1	CASTSTGTSGVEQFF	TGTGCCAGCACCAGTACCGGGACTAGCGGGGTTGAGCAGTTCTTC
TRBV6-2/TRBV6-3	TRBD1	.	TRBJ1-5	CASSKIYGTGSQPQHF	TGTGCCAGCAGTAAGATATACGGGACAGGGAGTCAGCCCCAGCATTTT
TRBV5-5	.	.	TRBJ2-1	CASSFLIHRPYNEQFF	TGTGCCAGCAGCTTCTTGATCCATCGGCCTTACAATGAGCAGTTCTTC
TRBV12-3/TRBV12-4	.	.	TRBJ1-6	CASSQYNSPLHF	TGTGCCAGCAGTCAGTATAATTCACCCCTCCACTTT
TRBV12-3/TRBV12-4	.	many	TRBJ2-3	CASSFWDTQYF	TGTGCCAGCAGTTTTTGGGATACGCAGTATTTT
TRBV12-3/TRBV12-4	.	many	TRBJ1-5	CASRGDHGGQPQHF	TGTGCCAGCAGGGGGGACCACGGAGGCCAGCCCCAGCATTTT
TRBV2	.	.	TRBJ1-2	CASTKYGYTF	TGTGCCAGCACCAAGTATGGCTACACCTTC
TRBV9	TRBD2	.	TRBJ2-3	CASSAGGEDTQYF	TGTGCCAGCAGCGCTGGGGGGGAAGATACGCAGTATTTT